This entry lists 15 T cell receptor beta chains sequenced from one sample in a study of shared clonotypes between healthy human individuals. TCRdb's copy holds only in-frame clones and misses some; the assay was immunoSEQ multiplex PCR. The table includes 470,000 or so clones, around 80% detected once. Material: PBMCs. The receptors were sampled from a woman aged 40 to 50 in good health. Some clones in this sample may be carry-over from other donors' samples.

With regard to this clone: The same CDR3 is also encoded by other DNA sequences in this sample. The chain uses TRBV28 and TRBJ2-7; D gene unclear. Trimming cost V 2 bases and J 3 bases, with 5 bases left between them. CDR3 size: 12 residues. CDR1 is MDHEN and CDR2 is SYDVKM in the germline V gene. The CDR3 is CASSLVGYEQYF. In DNA, the CDR3 is TGTGCCAGCAGTTTAGTCGGCTACGAGCAGTACTTC.

The rearrangement uses TRBV28 and TRBJ1-4; D is possibly TRBD1 (5 bases). V was trimmed by 3 bases and J by 14 bases, leaving 10 bases between them. Germline-derived CDR1 and CDR2 are MDHEN and SYDVKM. The CDR3 contains 11 residues. The CDR3 nucleotides are TGTGCCAGCAGTTTGCCAGGGAATCTGTTTTTT. This codes for CASSLPGNLFF.

This clone has a handful of counts. The rearrangement links TRBV29-1 to TRBJ2-5; the match to TRBD2 covers 8 bases. Matching the DNA end better, TRBJ2-7 makes the J call doubtful. This CDR3 comprises 15 residues. The germline V gene encodes CDR1 SQVTM and CDR2 ANQGSEA. The CDR3 loop is CSVPGGASDIYEQYF. The DNA of the CDR3 is TGCAGCGTCCCCGGGGGGGCTAGCGACATTTACGAGCAGTACTTC.

The V call is TRBV18, the J call TRBJ1-6; 10 bases agree with TRBD1. Germline lookup yields CDR1 KGHSH and CDR2 LQKENI. Losses at the gene ends were 4 bases for V and 8 bases for J; bases not matched to a gene: 5. The CDR3 is 15 residues long. This chain's CDR3 is CASSLGGTGDSPLHF. Written as DNA, the CDR3 is TGTGCCAGCTCACTCGGCGGGACAGGGGATTCACCCCTCCACTTT. The entire variable domain, with the rest obtained from reference TRBV18 and TRBJ1-6, is as follows: NAGVMQNPRHLVRRRGQEARLRCSPMKGHSHVYWYRQLPEEGLKFMVYLQKENIIDESGMPKERFSAEFPKEGPSILRIQQVVRGDSAAYFCASSLGGTGDSPLHFGNGTRLTVT.

This sequence joins TRBV2 and TRBJ1-1; no reliable D call. CDR1 and CDR2 from the germline V gene are SNHLY and FYNNEI. CDR3 length equals 14 residues. Trimming shortened V by 6 bases and J by 5 bases, and 16 bases separated the two germline ends. CDR3 nucleotides: TGTGCCAGCAGCTCACACCCAGTGGGGACTGAAGCTTTCTTT. This sequence encodes CASSSHPVGTEAFF.

The chain has TRBV7-3 and TRBJ2-3; D is uncertain. Trimming took 2 bases from V and 5 from J, leaving 8 bases between them. The CDR3 consists of 13 residues. Per germline, CDR1 SGHTA and CDR2 FQGTGA. CDR3 sequence reads: CASSLLLGDTQYF. The CDR3 coding sequence is TGTGCCAGCAGCTTACTACTGGGAGATACGCAGTATTTT.

The V and J genes are TRBV6-1 and TRBJ1-1; D uncertain. The CDR3 spans 13 residues. Trimming shortened V by 2 bases and J by 1 base, and 5 bases separated the two germline ends. Germline lookup yields CDR1 MNHNS and CDR2 SASEGT. The CDR3 DNA sequence: TGTGCCAGCAGTGAATTCAGGAACACTGAAGCTTTCTTT. Protein sequence: CASSEFRNTEAFF.

This rearrangement joins TRBV10-2 to TRBJ2-7, with 9 bases matching TRBD2. The germline CDR1 and CDR2 sequences are WSHSY and SAAADI. CDR3 length: 15 amino acids. With V trimmed by 3 bases and J by 1 base, 4 bases remained unmatched. The CDR3 protein is CASSDIAGESYEQYF. The CDR3 DNA reads TGCGCCAGCAGTGACATAGCGGGAGAATCCTACGAGCAGTACTTC.

The rearrangement links TRBV7-9 to TRBJ2-5; 7 bases line up with TRBD1. The junction had 7 bases not matched to a gene; V was cut back by 3 bases and J by 0 bases. CDR1 and CDR2 from the germline V gene are SEHNR and FQNEAQ (reference sequence). The CDR3 contains 16 residues. This CDR3 reads CASSFGQVQYQETQYF. The CDR3 DNA follows: TGTGCCAGCAGCTTTGGACAGGTCCAGTACCAAGAGACCCAGTACTTC.

This chain connects TRBV6-5 to TRBJ2-5, with D maybe TRBD1 (6 bases). The closer fit of TRBJ2-7 to the DNA end suggests the J call may be wrong. CDR1 MNHEY and CDR2 SVGAGI come from the germline V gene. This CDR3 region has 14 residues. Here the CDR3 reads CASSYSRGTYEQYF. DNA of the CDR3: TGTGCCAGCAGTTACTCCAGGGGAACCTACGAGCAGTACTTC.

This clone was found once. The rearrangement links TRBV6-5 to TRBJ2-7; a possible D gene is TRBD1 (5 bases). The ends were cut back, 7 bases at V and 2 bases at J, with 15 bases in the middle. Germline CDR1 MNHEY, CDR2 SVGAGI. The CDR3 has 14 residues. Written as DNA, the CDR3 is TGTGCCAGCACCCCGACAGCGAATACCTACGAGCAGTACTTC. Protein product: CASTPTANTYEQYF.

Worth noting for this clone: Given a much more abundant clone one base away, this may be a read error. The CDR3 end shows no conserved phenylalanine or tryptophan, and so a read error is likely. CDR3 region: CASSLRPGELFL. The CDR3 bases are TGTGCCAGCAGCCTCCGACCCGGGGAGCTGTTTCTT. The chain links TRBV7-3 to TRBJ2-2; the D is unclear. The V end was cut by 5 bases, the J end by 6 bases, with 7 bases between. The CDR3 is 12 residues long. Per the germline V gene, CDR1 is SGHTA and CDR2 is FQGTGA.

This clone occurred a few times. In DNA, the CDR3 is TGTGCCAGCGGACAGGATCAGGGGGCTTTCTTT. Protein sequence: CASGQDQGAFF. The chain joins TRBV28 to TRBJ1-1, with 7 positions matching TRBD1. The CDR3 has 11 residues. Per the germline V gene, CDR1 is MDHEN and CDR2 is SYDVKM. J lost 11 bases, V lost 8 bases, and 8 bases had no gene match. Full variable domain (remainder filled in from reference TRBV28 and TRBJ1-1): DVKVTQSSRYLVKRTGEKVFLECVQDMDHENMFWYRQDPGLGLRLIYFSYDVKMKEKGDIPEGYSVSREKKERFSLILESASTNQTSMYLCASGQDQGAFFGQGTRLTVV.

V usage is TRBV29-1 and J usage is TRBJ2-5; TRBD2 agrees at 8 bases. The V and J ends lost 7 bases and 5 bases, in that order; junction bases with no gene match: 15. CDR1 is SQVTM and CDR2 is ANQGSEA in the germline V gene. The length of the CDR3 is 15 residues. CDR3 DNA: TGCAGCGCCCAGGGACGGGAGGGCCTAGGGGAGACCCAGTACTTC. It codes for CSAQGREGLGETQYF. The full variable domain, its missing parts supplied by reference TRBV29-1 and TRBJ2-5, is SAVISQKPSRDICQRGTSLTIQCQVDSQVTMMFWYRQQPGQSLTLIATANQGSEATYESGFVIDKFPISRPNLTFSTLTVSNMSPEDSSIYLCSAQGREGLGETQYFGPGTRLLVL.

The rearrangement uses TRBV6-6 and TRBJ2-5; a possible D gene is TRBD1 (5 bases). Germline loops: CDR1 MNHNY, CDR2 SVGAGI (reference sequence). The CDR3 is 14 residues long. V was pared by 0 bases and J by 5 bases, with 10 bases between. The CDR3 loop reads CASSYSATEETQYF. In DNA form, the CDR3 reads TGTGCCAGCAGTTACTCTGCGACAGAGGAGACCCAGTACTTC.